This T cell receptor beta chain was observed in a study of blood T cell repertoires in COVID-19 (dated by TCRdb to the early 2020s). Broadly, across the study: Samples covering the acute and convalescent phases of COVID-19 were provided by collaborators in the United States, Italy and Spain. The prospective study material was composed of cDNA or gDNA derived from T cells, B-cell-depleted T cells, or PBMCs. Subjects who had been exposed to COVID-19, were actively infected with it, or had recovered from it provided the deeply sampled blood TCRbeta repertoires that made up the dataset. The repertoires were made available in a free public database intended to serve as a resource for research on the immune response to SARS-CoV-2. The samples were drawn from the first 160 participants of the ongoing ImmuneRACE study and from 1,254 subjects provided by 6 global collaborators. Sample metadata almost always included a de-identified subject ID, COVID-19 status, age in years and sex. Where available, HLA class I and class II types were obtained from metadata supplied by the sample provider rather than from assay-based typing. What the study reported, not specific to this receptor: Clinical and demographic metadata were provided uncurated, with the amount varying by source and participant.

TCRbeta CDR3 regions were amplified from genomic DNA using the immunoSEQ Assay, a bias-controlled multiplex PCR. Concerning the study's data processing: Nucleated cell counts per sample were estimated from amplification of reference gene primers within the assay. Sequence reads were collapsed and filtered to measure the absolute abundance of every unique TCRbeta CDR3 rearrangement. Productive Simpson clonality was computed per sample as the square root of Simpson's diversity index over productive rearrangements. Not all clones reach the TCRdb copy of this immuneACCESS table, which keeps in-frame sequences only. Checked studies attribute under half of the gap to unresolved V genes and leave the rest unexplained. V and J calls and clone size are given by that table; D and trimming were obtained from the DNA. The sample table holds 150,000 to 200,000 clones, of which around nine tenths were seen once. The ten largest clones add up to roughly 3.6% of the sample.

This clone came up a few times. The target of this receptor is not known. Base qualities were left out, and no much larger clone turns up one base away. The trim is 5 bases for V and 1 base for J, with a gap of 7 bases between the germline ends. Including cysteine and phenylalanine, the CDR3 has 13 amino acids. The DNA shown is the 39-base CDR3, in frame from base 1. CDR1 and CDR2 (SGHRS, YFSETQ) derive from the germline V gene. Collaborating institutions collected whole blood in K2EDTA tubes following their own protocols. For TCRbeta analysis, collaborator samples were shipped as frozen whole blood, as isolated PBMCs, or as DNA extracted from either sample type.

The chain is made from TRBV5-1 and TRBJ2-1; the D gene cannot be resolved reliably. This receptor was taken from a man aged 18 to 29 with active or convalescent COVID-19. Specimen: peripheral blood. The CDR3 corresponds to CASRPESYNEQFF. The DNA sequence is TGCGCCAGCAGGCCGGAGTCCTACAATGAGCAGTTCTTC. Where the CDR3 stops, the reference TRBV5-1 and TRBJ2-1 genes take over; the full variable domain is KAGVTQTPRYLIKTRGQQVTLSCSPISGHRSVSWYQQTPGQGLQFLFEYFSETQRNKGNFPGRFSGRQFSNSRSEMNVSTLELGDSALYLCASRPESYNEQFFGPGTRLTVL.